A selection of T cell receptor beta chains follows, all from one sample in a study of CD8+CD57+ T cells in acquired aplastic anemia. TCRdb called the reads again in MiXCR, with one record for every CDR3 protein. Among some 290,000 distinct CDR3 sequences listed, around 60% were seen once. Material for sequencing was sorted CD4+, CD8+, or CD8+CD57+ T cells (not recorded which) from PBMCs. These TCRs come from a human donor with severe aplastic anemia or a healthy control (not recorded which). Both conserved end residues are trimmed from each CDR3. The order of the fields is J gene, V gene, CDR3 protein.

J gene: TRBJ2-5
V gene: TRBV29-1
CDR3 protein: SVMPSGPASSQY

J gene: TRBJ1-5
V gene: TRBV20-1
CDR3 protein: SAPGIQPQH

J gene: TRBJ2-1
V gene: TRBV7-9
CDR3 protein: ASSFSSGGEAYNEQF

J gene: TRBJ2-7
V gene: TRBV7-9
CDR3 protein: TSSLESAYEQY

J gene: TRBJ2-5
V gene: TRBV29-1
CDR3 protein: SVSGLAGGGETQY

J gene: TRBJ2-5
V gene: TRBV7-9
CDR3 protein: ASSLAQGRETQY

J gene: TRBJ2-1
V gene: TRBV20-1
CDR3 protein: SARTSGGNSYNEQF

J gene: TRBJ2-1
V gene: TRBV7-9
CDR3 protein: ASSLGMGEQF

J gene: TRBJ2-3
V gene: TRBV7-9
CDR3 protein: ASSDPSGGTDTQY

J gene: TRBJ1-2
V gene: TRBV7-6
CDR3 protein: ASSAAQGLEGYT

J gene: TRBJ1-3
V gene: TRBV7-9
CDR3 protein: ASSLALDSGNTIY

J gene: TRBJ2-5
V gene: TRBV6-1
CDR3 protein: AALGSLETQY

J gene: TRBJ1-4
V gene: TRBV9
CDR3 protein: ASSVKAAASNEKLF

J gene: TRBJ1-5
V gene: TRBV6-5
CDR3 protein: ASSRLGNQPQH

J gene: TRBJ2-3
V gene: TRBV10-3
CDR3 protein: AIRDRGDTDTQY

J gene: TRBJ2-1
V gene: TRBV4-1
CDR3 protein: ASSSEDRSGTRRF

J gene: TRBJ2-7
V gene: TRBV20-1
CDR3 protein: SARDQGFYEQY

J gene: TRBJ1-5
V gene: TRBV12-5
CDR3 protein: ASGLSLTGPSNQLQH

J gene: TRBJ2-3
V gene: TRBV12-3/TRBV12-4
CDR3 protein: ASSSGVNTQY

J gene: TRBJ2-5
V gene: TRBV20-1
CDR3 protein: SASSLANRETQY

J gene: TRBJ1-2
V gene: TRBV12-5
CDR3 protein: ASGLVLQEGNYGYT

J gene: TRBJ1-2
V gene: TRBV15
CDR3 protein: ATSERYGNGYT

J gene: -
V gene: TRBV9
CDR3 protein: ASSVGDHGTSGVYEQY

J gene: TRBJ2-7
V gene: TRBV7-2
CDR3 protein: ASSLQGPYEQY

J gene: TRBJ2-1
V gene: TRBV5-1
CDR3 protein: ASSLDGNTYNEQF

J gene: TRBJ1-1
V gene: TRBV7-9
CDR3 protein: ASRFYRERSTEAF

J gene: TRBJ1-6
V gene: TRBV18
CDR3 protein: ASSPLSRVGGGTNSPLH

J gene: TRBJ2-5
V gene: TRBV24-1
CDR3 protein: ATSPSGKQETQY

J gene: TRBJ2-1
V gene: TRBV15
CDR3 protein: ATRPLGENNEQF

J gene: TRBJ2-5
V gene: TRBV18
CDR3 protein: ASSPIGPGETQY

J gene: TRBJ2-3
V gene: TRBV7-8
CDR3 protein: ASSFSPSGGAGTDTQY

J gene: TRBJ1-2
V gene: TRBV2
CDR3 protein: ASIGGRTGRYGYT

J gene: TRBJ1-4
V gene: TRBV15
CDR3 protein: ATSREAAGDEKLF

J gene: TRBJ1-2
V gene: TRBV20-1
CDR3 protein: SARGGGLNYGYT

J gene: TRBJ2-1
V gene: TRBV10-1
CDR3 protein: ASRGFSSYNEQF

J gene: TRBJ2-7
V gene: TRBV9
CDR3 protein: ASSQVLASDEQY

J gene: TRBJ2-7
V gene: TRBV29-1
CDR3 protein: SVGGYEQY

J gene: TRBJ2-5
V gene: TRBV7-9
CDR3 protein: ASSLGAGLDQETQY

J gene: TRBJ1-1
V gene: TRBV18
CDR3 protein: ASSLDGQGVNTEAF

J gene: TRBJ1-1
V gene: TRBV7-2
CDR3 protein: VSSQGSVNTEAF

J gene: TRBJ1-2
V gene: TRBV7-6
CDR3 protein: ASSLAGRDGYT

J gene: TRBJ2-3
V gene: TRBV30
CDR3 protein: AWSNPSGGGTDTQY

J gene: TRBJ2-5
V gene: TRBV7-8
CDR3 protein: ASRVGFPETQY

J gene: TRBJ2-7
V gene: TRBV11-2
CDR3 protein: ASSLHPGQTSYEQY

J gene: TRBJ1-6
V gene: TRBV5-1
CDR3 protein: ASSLGDYNSPLH

J gene: TRBJ2-5
V gene: TRBV7-3
CDR3 protein: ASIFPGAEETQY

J gene: TRBJ1-1
V gene: TRBV20-1
CDR3 protein: SARGASGPVAF

J gene: TRBJ1-2
V gene: TRBV24-1
CDR3 protein: ATTRGSGGYT

J gene: TRBJ2-7
V gene: TRBV5-6
CDR3 protein: ASSLGGQWNEQY

J gene: TRBJ1-2
V gene: TRBV4-3
CDR3 protein: ASSHSQLGPYGYT

J gene: TRBJ1-6
V gene: TRBV3-1
CDR3 protein: ASSQVGSYNSPLH

J gene: TRBJ2-1
V gene: TRBV6-4
CDR3 protein: ASSDSIETGEQF